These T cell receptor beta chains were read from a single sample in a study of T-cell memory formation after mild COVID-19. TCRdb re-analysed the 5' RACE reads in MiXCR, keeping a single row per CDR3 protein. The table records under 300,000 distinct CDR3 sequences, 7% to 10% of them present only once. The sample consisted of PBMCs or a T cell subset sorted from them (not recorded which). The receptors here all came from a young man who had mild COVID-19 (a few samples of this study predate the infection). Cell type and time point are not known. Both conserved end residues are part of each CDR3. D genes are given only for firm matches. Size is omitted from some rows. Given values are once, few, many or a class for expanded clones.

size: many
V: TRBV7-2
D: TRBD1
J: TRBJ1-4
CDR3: CASSLEPRGLDEKLFF
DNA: TGTGCCAGCAGCTTAGAGCCCAGGGGGCTGGATGAAAAACTGTTTTTT

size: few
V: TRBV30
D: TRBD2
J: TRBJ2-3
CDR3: CAWSVRTSRTDTQYF
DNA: TGTGCCTGGAGTGTACGGACTAGCCGCACAGATACGCAGTATTTT

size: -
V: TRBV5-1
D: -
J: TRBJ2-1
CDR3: CASSFAVYNEQFF
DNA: TGCGCCAGCAGCTTTGCAGTCTACAATGAGCAGTTCTTC

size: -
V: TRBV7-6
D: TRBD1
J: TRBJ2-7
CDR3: CASSFGTGLTYEQYF
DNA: TGTGCCAGCAGCTTCGGGACAGGGCTAACCTACGAGCAGTACTTC

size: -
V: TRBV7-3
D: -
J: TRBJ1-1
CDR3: CASSEQGQNTEAFF
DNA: TGTGCCAGCAGCGAACAGGGCCAGAACACTGAAGCTTTCTTT

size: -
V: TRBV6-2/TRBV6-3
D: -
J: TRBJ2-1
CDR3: CASSYSRRVEYNEQFF
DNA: TGTGCCAGCAGTTACTCGCGAAGGGTAGAGTACAATGAGCAGTTCTTC

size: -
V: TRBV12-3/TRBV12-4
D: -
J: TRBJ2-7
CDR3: CASSLQIAYEQYF
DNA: TGTGCCAGCAGTCTCCAAATTGCCTACGAGCAGTACTTC

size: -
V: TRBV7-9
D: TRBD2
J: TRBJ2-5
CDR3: CASSLATGGETQYF
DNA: TGTGCCAGCAGCTTAGCGACGGGGGGAGAGACCCAGTACTTC

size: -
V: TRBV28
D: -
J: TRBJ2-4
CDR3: CASSFGLLAKNIQYF
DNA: TGTGCCAGCAGTTTTGGCCTTCTAGCCAAAAACATTCAGTACTTC

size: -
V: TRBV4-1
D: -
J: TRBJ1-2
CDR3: CASSQGLAAIGPFGYTF
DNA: TGCGCCAGCAGCCAAGGTCTTGCTGCCATTGGGCCCTTTGGCTACACCTTC

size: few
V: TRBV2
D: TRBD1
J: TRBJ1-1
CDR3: CASRDHRGLYTEAFF
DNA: TGTGCCAGCAGGGACCACAGGGGGCTGTACACTGAAGCTTTCTTT

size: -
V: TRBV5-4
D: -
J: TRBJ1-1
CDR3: CASSHDRNTEAFF
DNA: TGTGCCAGCAGCCACGACAGGAACACTGAAGCTTTCTTT

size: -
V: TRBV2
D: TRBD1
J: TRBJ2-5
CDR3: CARVPGTGEVETQYF
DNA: TGTGCCAGGGTACCCGGGACAGGGGAAGTAGAGACCCAGTACTTC